The 18 T cell receptor beta chains below were found in one sample sequenced in a study of molecular identifiers for immune sequencing clone quantification (dated by TCRdb to 2016 to 2018). Libraries came from PCR. The instrument given in TCRdb is NextSeq 500. TCRdb reran the public reads through fastp at Q25 and MiXCR, keeping productive beta chains. Duplicate CDR3 protein sequences are folded into a single record with the most common DNA and genes. The sample table holds under 800,000 distinct CDR3 sequences, of which about 25% were seen once. The ten biggest clones cover about 0.84% of the sample. Sequenced sample: naive CD8+ T cells from blood, with Jurkat cell RNA spiked in. Explained via the paper, the cell subset or site label denotes: FACS-sorted CD8+CD4-CCR7+CD45RA+ naive T cells. These receptors came from a human donor in good health. Some libraries in this study had Jurkat cell RNA spiked in.

In its sample, this clonotype was seen a few times. This chain links TRBV10-3 with TRBJ2-7; tentative D call: TRBD2 (6 bases). The CDR3 is 16 amino acids. The V gene lost 0 bases and the J gene lost 2 bases, with 14 bases spanning the gap. Germline loops: CDR1 ENHRY, CDR2 SYGVKD. In nucleotides, the CDR3 is TGTGCCATCAGTGAGTCGCGGGAAACTAGAACCTACGAGCAGTACTTC. It is translated as CAISESRETRTYEQYF.

About this clonotype itself: At one end, the junction sequence differs from germline, possibly due to a read error. This rearrangement joins TRBV7-2 to TRBJ1-5; no reliable D call. Germline V gives CDR1 SGHTA, CDR2 FQGNSA. CDR3 length equals 14 residues. CDR3: CANSFGDSNQPQHF. CDR3 DNA sequence: TGTGCCAACAGCTTCGGGGATAGCAATCAGCCCCAGCATTTT.

This clonotype was found many times. The chain joins TRBV28 to TRBJ2-5, with a possible D match to TRBD1 (5 bases). Germline loops: CDR1 MDHEN, CDR2 SYDVKM. This CDR3 has 14 amino acids. V was clipped by 5 bases and J by 2 bases, with 12 bases between them. The CDR3 loop is CASSPQTVQETQYF. DNA for the CDR3: TGTGCCAGCAGTCCCCAGACAGTTCAAGAGACCCAGTACTTC.

For the CDR3, the DNA is TGTGCCTGGAGTGGGGGGGCCGGCGGGGAGCTGTTTTTT. Translated, it gives CAWSGGAGGELFF. The chain employs TRBV30 and TRBJ2-2; either TRBD1 or TRBD2 may fit D (6 bases each). CDR1 and CDR2 from the germline V gene are GTSNPN and SVGIG (reference sequence). V was clipped by 1 base and J by 7 bases, with 10 bases between them. This CDR3 contains 13 residues.

J is TRBJ2-1 and V is TRBV19, with TRBD2 matching over 8 bases. This CDR3 spans 15 amino acids. Trimming removed 5 bases from V and 4 bases from J; junction bases left unmatched: 7. Germline CDR1 is LNHDA and CDR2 is SQIVND (reference sequence). The CDR3 sequence is CASSSGGGLYNEQFF. The CDR3 DNA is TGTGCCAGTAGTTCCGGGGGGGGGTTATACAATGAGCAGTTCTTC.

This clonotype was observed many times. The chain recombines TRBV24-1 with TRBJ2-1; D unresolved. The ends were cut back, 4 bases at V and 4 bases at J, with 7 bases in the middle. Germline values: CDR1 KGHDR, CDR2 SFDVKD. The CDR3 extends over 13 amino acids. CDR3 DNA: TGTGCCACCAGTGAAACGCCTTACAATGAGCAGTTCTTC. This encodes CATSETPYNEQFF.

The gene calls are TRBV7-2 and TRBJ2-2, with 9 bases matching TRBD1. Germline-derived CDR1 and CDR2 are SGHTA and FQGNSA. V lost 2 bases and J lost 6; bases outside the gene matches: 7. The CDR3 is 16 amino acids. The CDR3 DNA sequence: TGTGCCAGCAGCTTACCACCGGGACAGGGCCCCGGGGAGCTGTTTTTT. Its translation is CASSLPPGQGPGELFF.

This clonotype came up a few times. The chain couples TRBV6-2 or TRBV6-3 to TRBJ2-5; the D gene could be TRBD1 or TRBD2 (6 bases each). CDR1 and CDR2 from the germline V gene are MNHEY and SVGEGT. The V gene lost 6 bases and the J gene lost 4 bases, with 18 bases spanning the gap. This CDR3 is built from 15 residues. CDR3 sequence reads: CASSSLGGWGETQYF. As DNA, the CDR3 is TGTGCCAGCAGCTCCTTGGGGGGCTGGGGAGAGACCCAGTACTTC.

The V and J genes are TRBV24-1 and TRBJ2-5; D might be TRBD1 or TRBD2, each matching 6 bases. The CDR3 sequence is 15 residues long. Germline-derived CDR1 and CDR2 are KGHDR and SFDVKD. V shed 3 bases and J shed 5 bases, with 15 bases lying between them. Written as DNA, the CDR3 is TGTGCCACCAGTGATCCCGGGACTCAGGGGGAGACCCAGTACTTC. Translating it yields CATSDPGTQGETQYF.

This clonotype was seen more than once but under ten times. The V gene is TRBV7-9, the J gene TRBJ2-5; no definite D call. This CDR3 contains 14 residues. Germline V lookup: CDR1 SEHNR, CDR2 FQNEAQ (reference sequence). V was trimmed by 1 base and J by 0 bases, leaving 6 bases between them. DNA for the CDR3: TGTGCCAGCAGCTTAGTTGTGTACCAAGAGACCCAGTACTTC. This gives the protein CASSLVVYQETQYF. Together with reference TRBV7-9 and TRBJ2-5, the CDR3 gives the full variable domain: DTGVSQNPRHKITKRGQNVTFRCDPISEHNRLYWYRQTLGQGPEFLTYFQNEAQLEKSRLLSDRFSAERPKGSFSTLEIQRTEQGDSAMYLCASSLVVYQETQYFGPGTRLLVL.

This clonotype was found many times. The chain links TRBV2 to TRBJ1-4; no clear D gene. Looked up from germline, CDR1 is SNHLY and CDR2 is FYNNEI. Trimming took off 4 bases at V and 0 bases at J, with 3 bases between the two ends. The CDR3 is made up of 13 amino acids. The CDR3 DNA reads TGTGCCAGCAGTGGACCAACTAATGAAAAACTGTTTTTT. Its translation is CASSGPTNEKLFF.

The rearrangement joins TRBV5-1 to TRBJ2-7; possibly TRBD2 for D (5 bases). The CDR3 covers 14 residues. Trimming removed 0 bases from V and 6 bases from J, with 13 bases in between. Germline CDR1 reads SGHRS; CDR2 reads YFSETQ. The CDR3 loop is CASSLVGGGFEQYF. The CDR3 bases are TGCGCCAGCAGCTTGGTGGGCGGCGGGTTCGAGCAGTACTTC.

Of note for this clonotype: One end of the junction varies from germline; a read error may be responsible. The rearrangement uses TRBV27 and TRBJ2-7; D is ambiguous. This CDR3 is 14 amino acids long. Per the germline V gene, CDR1 is MNHEY and CDR2 is SMNVEV (reference sequence). The CDR3 loop reads CASSFSGIGYERYF. DNA of the CDR3: TGTGCCAGCAGTTTTTCGGGTATAGGGTACGAGCGGTACTTC.

About this clonotype: A much bigger clone sits one base away, suggesting this may be a read error. V gene TRBV6-5 combines with J gene TRBJ1-1; 8 bases fit TRBD1. Germline V CDR1 and CDR2: MNHEY, SVGAGI. The CDR3 is 16 residues long. The CDR3 protein is CASSYSTTGVNTEASF. In DNA, the CDR3 is TGTGCCAGCAGTTACTCAACGACAGGGGTAAACACTGAAGCTTCCTTT.

Regarding this clonotype: A read error may explain this, as a much larger clone is one base away. The chain combines TRBV6-9 with TRBJ2-5, with D possibly TRBD2 on 6 matching bases. Germline assignment: CDR1 MNHGY and CDR2 SVAAGI. The CDR3 extends over 14 amino acids. The V gene lost 9 bases and the J gene lost 2 bases, with 16 bases spanning the gap. The CDR3 here is CASEPGRDQETQYF. The CDR3 region has the DNA TGTGCCAGTGAGCCCGGGAGAGATCAAGAGACCCAGTACTTC.

This clonotype came up a few times. This chain links TRBV28 with TRBJ2-7; weak D call: TRBD1 (6 bases). CDR1 and CDR2 from the germline V gene are MDHEN and SYDVKM. CDR3 size: 15 residues. Trimming removed 6 bases from V and 0 bases from J, with 15 bases in between. CDR3 sequence: CASSKGVPSSYEQYF. The CDR3 nucleotides read TGTGCCAGCAGCAAGGGGGTACCCTCCTCCTACGAGCAGTACTTC.

This clonotype occurred a few times. The rearrangement links TRBV20-1 to TRBJ1-2; D is uncertain. The germline V and J ends were trimmed by 2 bases and 3 bases, with 10 bases remaining between them. The germline V gene has CDR1 DFQATT and CDR2 SNEGSKA (reference sequence). The CDR3 runs to 13 residues. The CDR3 spells CSARQTDYYGYTF. CDR3 nucleotide sequence: TGCAGTGCTAGACAGACGGACTACTATGGCTACACCTTC.

The table lists this clonotype with a count of one. A read error is possible here, since a much larger clone lies one base away. V gene TRBV12-3 or TRBV12-4 combines with J gene TRBJ2-7, with 9 bases lining up with TRBD1. The CDR3 covers 11 residues. CDR3 in amino acids: CAGSLGDRVSF. CDR3 sequence (DNA): TGTGCCGGCAGTCTAGGGGACAGGGTATCGTTC.